The 21 T cell receptor beta chains below were found in one sample sequenced in a study of T cell responses to AZD1222 COVID-19 vaccine. The data were produced by immunoSEQ multiplex PCR, yet TCRdb's version contains in-frame clones alone and is incomplete. The sample lists about 150,000 clones; 90% were seen once. The source material was peripheral blood, sampled on day 0 of AZD1222 vaccination. The source of these receptors is an adult in good health.

The CDR3 sequence: CATLGPLGGEQYF. The CDR3 coding sequence is TGTGCCACCCTAGGCCCCTTGGGGGGCGAGCAGTACTTC. J is TRBJ2-7 and V is TRBV12-3 or TRBV12-4; D perhaps matches TRBD2 (6 bases). The CDR3 runs to 13 residues. V lost 10 bases to trimming and J lost 6 bases, with 19 bases between them.

In DNA, the CDR3 is TGCGCCAGCAGTCCACAGGGTGCTAACTATGGCTACACCTTC. Translated, it gives CASSPQGANYGYTF. The genes are TRBV10-2 and TRBJ1-2, with D tentatively TRBD1 (6 bases). CDR3 size: 14 residues. CDR1 and CDR2 (germline): WSHSY, SAAADI. V lost 5 bases to trimming and J lost 0 bases, with 10 bases between them.

The gene calls are TRBV2 and TRBJ1-5; a weak D match, TRBD1 (5 bases). CDR1 SNHLY and CDR2 FYNNEI come from the germline V gene. Trimming cost V 3 bases and J 6 bases, with 15 bases left between them. The CDR3 is 15 residues long. The CDR3 nucleotides are TGTGCCAGCAGTGACAGGGTGGAGGGCTTTCAGCCCCAGCATTTT. Its translation is CASSDRVEGFQPQHF.

The V call is TRBV6-4, the J call TRBJ2-1; no definite D call. The CDR3 is 15 residues long. The germline gives CDR1 MRHNA, CDR2 SNTAGT. V was trimmed by 5 bases and J by 7 bases, leaving 18 bases between them. CDR3 sequence reads: CASSPGTLLGNEQFF. CDR3 in DNA: TGTGCCAGCAGTCCTGGAACGCTGCTGGGAAATGAGCAGTTCTTC.

The chain recombines TRBV27 with TRBJ2-7, with D uncertain. Germline V gene lookup returns CDR1 MNHEY and CDR2 SMNVEV (reference sequence). V lost 1 base and J lost 3, with 13 bases in between. CDR3 length equals 15 residues. In DNA, the CDR3 is TGTGCCAGCAGTTTATATCCGACTCCGAACTACGAGCAGTACTTC. Translating it yields CASSLYPTPNYEQYF.

The chain joins TRBV18 to TRBJ1-2, with D unclear. CDR1 is KGHSH and CDR2 is LQKENI in the germline V gene. The CDR3 length is 17 residues. V was cut by 3 bases and J by 4 bases, with 21 bases left in between. CDR3 amino acids: CASSPSRLQEPLYGYTF. For the CDR3, the DNA is TGTGCCAGCTCACCCTCCCGCCTTCAGGAGCCGCTCTATGGCTACACCTTC.

The chain uses TRBV5-1 and TRBJ1-1, with 7 bases that match TRBD1. V lost 4 bases and J lost 1; bases outside the gene matches: 10. Germline V gene lookup returns CDR1 SGHRS and CDR2 YFSETQ. The CDR3 loop spans 16 amino acids. The chain's CDR3 is CASSLLVAGGNTEAFF. The CDR3 DNA reads as TGCGCCAGCAGCCTCCTCGTGGCAGGGGGGAACACTGAAGCTTTCTTT. Drawing the rest from reference TRBV5-1 and TRBJ1-1, the complete variable domain is KAGVTQTPRYLIKTRGQQVTLSCSPISGHRSVSWYQQTPGQGLQFLFEYFSETQRNKGNFPGRFSGRQFSNSRSEMNVSTLELGDSALYLCASSLLVAGGNTEAFFGQGTRLTVV.

This clone was recorded only once. This rearrangement joins TRBV27 to TRBJ2-3; 8 positions match TRBD2. This CDR3 has 18 residues. Germline-derived CDR1 and CDR2 are MNHEY and SMNVEV (reference sequence). V shed 5 bases, J shed 0 bases, and the junction held 13 bases outside the gene matches. The CDR3 region has the DNA TGTGCCAGCAGTCCGATTGATAGCGGGGACTTTAGCACAGATACGCAGTATTTT. The encoded protein is CASSPIDSGDFSTDTQYF.

This clone was seen once. The chain joins TRBV12-3 or TRBV12-4 to TRBJ1-1; D unresolved. CDR3 length: 11 residues. The V gene lost 9 bases and the J gene lost 7 bases, with 12 bases spanning the gap. The CDR3 is CASKTTFEAFF. CDR3 coding DNA: TGTGCCAGTAAGACGACATTTGAAGCTTTCTTT.

The rearrangement uses TRBV14 and TRBJ1-5; no clear D gene. Deletions cut 1 base from V and 0 bases from J, with 19 bases between. The CDR3 runs to 19 residues. Germline values: CDR1 SGHDN, CDR2 FVKESK. CDR3 amino acids: CASSQGRVDFKCSNQPQHF. CDR3 in DNA: TGTGCCAGCAGCCAAGGACGGGTGGATTTTAAATGTAGCAATCAGCCCCAGCATTTT.

The V and J genes are TRBV28 and TRBJ2-7; tentative D call: TRBD2 (6 bases). CDR1 and CDR2 from the germline V gene are MDHEN and SYDVKM. The V gene lost 7 bases and the J gene lost 3 bases, with 19 bases spanning the gap. The length of the CDR3 is 15 residues. This chain's CDR3 is CASTPGLTYHYEQYF. The CDR3 DNA is TGTGCCAGCACCCCGGGACTTACTTACCACTACGAGCAGTACTTC.

The V call is TRBV6-2 or TRBV6-3, the J call TRBJ1-5; D possibly corresponds to TRBD1 (6 bases). The CDR3 contains 16 residues. Trimming pared 5 bases from V and 4 bases from J, leaving 18 bases between. Per the germline V gene, CDR1 is MNHEY and CDR2 is SVGEGT. CDR3 DNA sequence: TGTGCCAGCAGTACCGGCACAGGGTTCGGAAATCAGCCCCAGCATTTT. It codes for CASSTGTGFGNQPQHF.

The J gene is TRBJ2-3, the V gene TRBV24-1; D call uncertain. V was trimmed by 0 bases and J by 1 base, leaving 4 bases between them. This CDR3 spans 14 amino acids. Germline lookup yields CDR1 KGHDR and CDR2 SFDVKD. The CDR3 DNA reads TGTGCCACCAGTGATTTGACGGGCACAGATACGCAGTATTTT. Its translation is CATSDLTGTDTQYF.

The chain couples TRBV7-3 to TRBJ2-1; TRBD2 matches at 12 bases. The CDR3 sequence is 18 residues long. Germline CDR1 is SGHTA and CDR2 is FQGTGA. The V gene end was trimmed by 0 bases and the J gene end by 7 bases; junction bases not matched to a gene: 10. This CDR3 is CASSLTSSGGASENEQFF. The CDR3 bases are TGTGCCAGCAGCTTAACATCTAGCGGGGGGGCGTCGGAGAATGAGCAGTTCTTC.

This chain uses TRBV2 with TRBJ2-2, with D uncertain. CDR3 length: 15 amino acids. V lost 7 bases and J 3 bases, leaving 15 bases between the germline ends. Germline CDR1 SNHLY, CDR2 FYNNEI. This chain's CDR3 is CASTALRGYTGELFF. The DNA of the CDR3 is TGTGCCAGCACTGCTCTAAGAGGATACACCGGGGAGCTGTTTTTT. The entire variable domain, with the rest obtained from reference TRBV2 and TRBJ2-2, is as follows: EPEVTQTPSHQVTQMGQEVILRCVPISNHLYFYWYRQILGQKVEFLVSFYNNEISEKSEIFDDQFSVERPDGSNFTLKIRSTKLEDSAMYFCASTALRGYTGELFFGEGSRLTVL.

The chain is built from TRBV27 and TRBJ2-6, with D possibly being TRBD1 or TRBD2 (6 bases each). The length of the CDR3 is 16 residues. The germline CDR1 and CDR2 sequences are MNHEY and SMNVEV (reference sequence). V gave up 6 bases and J gave up 0 bases, with 12 bases separating them. The CDR3 nucleotides are TGTGCCAGCAGGAGGGGGGCCAGCTCTGGGGCCAACGTCCTGACTTTC. Amino acid sequence: CASRRGASSGANVLTF.

V is TRBV7-2 and J is TRBJ2-2, with TRBD2 as a possible D gene (6 bases). Germline CDR1 reads SGHTA; CDR2 reads FQGNSA. Trimming took off 0 bases at V and 8 bases at J, with 7 bases between the two ends. The CDR3 loop spans 13 amino acids. CDR3 sequence reads: CASSLARGGELFF. For the CDR3, the DNA is TGTGCCAGCAGCTTAGCGCGGGGAGGGGAGCTGTTTTTT.

Note on this clone: The same CDR3 arises from other DNA sequences in this sample as well. V is TRBV18 and J is TRBJ2-1; 9 bases are a match to TRBD1. The length of the CDR3 is 14 residues. Germline V gene data show CDR1 as KGHSH and CDR2 as LQKENI. Trimming at V came to 3 bases and at J to 4 bases, leaving 1 base not matched to a gene. The CDR3, as DNA: TGTGCCAGCTCACCCGGACAGGGGTACAATGAGCAGTTCTTC. Its translation is CASSPGQGYNEQFF.

The V gene is TRBV7-2, the J gene TRBJ1-4, with TRBD1 identical over 9 bases. This CDR3 is 14 amino acids long. V dropped 5 bases and J dropped 8; count of bases not matched to a gene: 6. Per the germline V gene, CDR1 is SGHTA and CDR2 is FQGNSA. The CDR3 region is CASSRTGVWEKLFF. DNA for the CDR3: TGTGCCAGCAGCCGGACAGGGGTTTGGGAAAAACTGTTTTTT.

This clone is a singleton in its sample. The rearrangement links TRBV12-3 or TRBV12-4 to TRBJ1-5, with D maybe TRBD1 (5 bases). This CDR3 comprises 12 residues. Trimming cost V 5 bases and J 6 bases, with 8 bases left between them. CDR3 amino acids: CASSVDSQPQHF. In DNA form, the CDR3 reads TGTGCCAGCAGTGTTGACAGTCAGCCCCAGCATTTT.

The chain joins TRBV4-3 to TRBJ2-5, with 8 bases that match TRBD2. The length of the CDR3 is 16 residues. Losses at the gene ends were 0 bases for V and 5 bases for J; bases not matched to a gene: 8. The germline gives CDR1 LGHNA, CDR2 YSLEER. CDR3 coding DNA: TGCGCCAGCAGCCAAGACGGACGGGGGGGCGACGAGACCCAGTACTTC. Translated, it gives CASSQDGRGGDETQYF.